This TCR beta chain was captured in a study of blood T cell repertoires in COVID-19. The V gene end was trimmed by 4 bases and the J gene end by 8 bases; junction bases not matched to a gene: 9. Germline values: CDR1 MGHRA, CDR2 YSYEKL. CDR3 length: 16 amino acids. The repertoire was sequenced with immunoSEQ multiplex PCR; TCRdb's copy has only in-frame clones and lacks some. This table holds 400,000 to 500,000 clones, nearly 90% found once. This TCR was recovered from a woman aged 18-35 years who had been exposed to COVID-19. This chain uses TRBV4-1 with TRBJ2-1, with TRBD2 matching over 12 bases. The sample consisted of PBMCs or T cells enriched from blood (not recorded which). CDR3 nucleotide sequence: TGCGCCAGCAGCCCGACTAGCGGGAGAAGGAGACATGAGCAGTTCTTC. Translated, it gives CASSPTSGRRRHEQFF.